Listed below are T cell receptor beta chains from one sample, sequenced in a study of cytomegalovirus exposure and HLA in healthy donors. Sequenced by immunoSEQ multiplex PCR; TCRdb stores in-frame clones only, minus some. Here the sample table reports around 150,000 clones. The sample was PBMCs. The receptors shown here come from a young man in good health and CMV-seronegative. The CDR3 runs from the conserved cysteine through the conserved F or W. Fields, in order: CDR3 length, D gene, J gene, V gene, CDR3 protein, CDR3 DNA. D genes are given only for firm matches.

CDR3 length: 12
D gene: NA
J gene: TRBJ1-1
V gene: TRBV28
CDR3 protein: CASSLATGEAFF
CDR3 DNA: TGTGCCAGCAGTTTGGCGACAGGAGAAGCTTTCTTT

CDR3 length: 17
D gene: TRBD2
J gene: TRBJ2-3
V gene: TRBV28
CDR3 protein: CASSLFGLATNTDTQYF
CDR3 DNA: TGTGCCAGCAGTTTATTTGGACTAGCGACGAACACAGATACGCAGTATTTT

CDR3 length: 12
D gene: NA
J gene: TRBJ1-5
V gene: TRBV28
CDR3 protein: CASSQSRQPQHF
CDR3 DNA: TGTGCCAGCAGCCAGTCCCGTCAGCCCCAGCATTTT

CDR3 length: 19
D gene: NA
J gene: TRBJ1-3
V gene: TRBV7-8
CDR3 protein: CASSRIVRGRQTSGNTIYF
CDR3 DNA: TGTGCCAGCAGCCGAATTGTGCGGGGCAGACAGACCTCTGGAAACACCATATATTTT

CDR3 length: 14
D gene: NA
J gene: TRBJ1-4
V gene: TRBV2
CDR3 protein: CASRKEGRYEKLFF
CDR3 DNA: TGTGCCAGCAGGAAGGAGGGACGTTATGAAAAGCTGTTTTTT

CDR3 length: 15
D gene: NA
J gene: TRBJ2-1
V gene: TRBV12-5
CDR3 protein: CASGLVRFGGREQFF
CDR3 DNA: TGTGCTAGTGGTTTGGTACGTTTCGGGGGAAGGGAGCAGTTCTTC

CDR3 length: 11
D gene: NA
J gene: TRBJ2-7
V gene: TRBV20-1
CDR3 protein: CSARQGYEQYF
CDR3 DNA: TGCAGTGCTAGACAGGGCTACGAGCAGTACTTC

CDR3 length: 13
D gene: NA
J gene: TRBJ1-2
V gene: TRBV6-5
CDR3 protein: CASGIQDNYGYTF
CDR3 DNA: TGTGCCAGCGGAATACAGGATAACTATGGCTACACCTTC

CDR3 length: 14
D gene: NA
J gene: TRBJ2-1
V gene: TRBV11-3
CDR3 protein: CASSYSGPYNEQFF
CDR3 DNA: TGTGCCAGCAGCTATAGCGGTCCCTACAATGAGCAGTTCTTC

CDR3 length: 15
D gene: TRBD1
J gene: TRBJ2-5
V gene: TRBV4-3
CDR3 protein: CASSQDSGTGETQYF
CDR3 DNA: TGCGCCAGCAGCCAAGATTCGGGGACAGGGGAGACCCAGTACTTC

CDR3 length: 16
D gene: NA
J gene: TRBJ1-1
V gene: TRBV7-3
CDR3 protein: CASSLSGAGPNTEAFF
CDR3 DNA: TGTGCCAGCAGCTTAAGCGGGGCAGGGCCGAACACTGAAGCTTTCTTT

CDR3 length: 15
D gene: TRBD2
J gene: TRBJ2-1
V gene: TRBV18
CDR3 protein: CASSQREALYNEQFF
CDR3 DNA: TGTGCCAGCTCACAGCGGGAGGCCCTCTACAATGAGCAGTTCTTC

CDR3 length: 13
D gene: NA
J gene: TRBJ2-1
V gene: TRBV4-3
CDR3 protein: CASSQDLNNEQFF
CDR3 DNA: TGCGCCAGCAGCCAAGATCTAAACAATGAGCAGTTCTTC

CDR3 length: 13
D gene: NA
J gene: TRBJ2-7
V gene: TRBV7-7
CDR3 protein: CASSVGYGYEQYF
CDR3 DNA: TGTGCCAGCAGCGTAGGGTACGGGTACGAGCAGTACTTC

CDR3 length: 12
D gene: TRBD2
J gene: TRBJ2-3
V gene: TRBV15
CDR3 protein: CATSSRGRTQYF
CDR3 DNA: TGTGCCACCAGCAGTCGCGGGAGAACGCAGTATTTT

CDR3 length: 16
D gene: NA
J gene: TRBJ1-4
V gene: TRBV27
CDR3 protein: CASSINSGGGNEKLFF
CDR3 DNA: TGTGCCAGCAGTATAAACTCTGGGGGGGGAAATGAAAAACTGTTTTTT

CDR3 length: 15
D gene: TRBD2
J gene: TRBJ2-7
V gene: TRBV6-5
CDR3 protein: CASSYSSGGSYEQYF
CDR3 DNA: TGTGCCAGCAGTTACTCGAGCGGGGGCTCCTACGAGCAGTACTTC

CDR3 length: 15
D gene: TRBD2
J gene: TRBJ2-7
V gene: TRBV5-1
CDR3 protein: CASSAKTSGNHEQYF
CDR3 DNA: TGCGCCAGCAGCGCAAAGACTAGCGGGAACCACGAGCAGTACTTC

CDR3 length: 15
D gene: TRBD2
J gene: TRBJ2-3
V gene: TRBV9
CDR3 protein: CASSPSGGGADTQYF
CDR3 DNA: TGTGCCAGCAGCCCTAGTGGGGGAGGGGCAGATACGCAGTATTTT

CDR3 length: 15
D gene: TRBD2
J gene: TRBJ2-1
V gene: TRBV5-6
CDR3 protein: CASSFSSGAYNEQFF
CDR3 DNA: TGTGCCAGCAGCTTTTCTAGCGGGGCCTACAATGAGCAGTTCTTC

CDR3 length: 13
D gene: TRBD2
J gene: TRBJ2-7
V gene: TRBV7-9
CDR3 protein: CASSSSGSYEQYF
CDR3 DNA: TGTGCCAGCAGCTCGAGCGGGAGCTACGAGCAGTACTTC

CDR3 length: 13
D gene: NA
J gene: TRBJ2-5
V gene: TRBV5-1
CDR3 protein: CASSPGSQETQYF
CDR3 DNA: TGCGCCAGCAGCCCCGGGTCCCAAGAGACCCAGTACTTC

CDR3 length: 13
D gene: NA
J gene: TRBJ1-3
V gene: TRBV6-1
CDR3 protein: CASSEAWGNTIYF
CDR3 DNA: TGTGCCAGCAGTGAAGCATGGGGCAACACCATATATTTT

CDR3 length: 14
D gene: TRBD2
J gene: TRBJ2-2
V gene: TRBV7-3
CDR3 protein: CAGGSGGAGGELFF
CDR3 DNA: TGTGCCGGAGGGAGCGGGGGGGCCGGCGGGGAGCTGTTTTTT

CDR3 length: 15
D gene: NA
J gene: TRBJ1-2
V gene: TRBV6-1
CDR3 protein: CASSELLLGGYGYTF
CDR3 DNA: TGTGCCAGCAGTGAGCTCCTATTAGGGGGCTATGGCTACACCTTC

CDR3 length: 15
D gene: TRBD1
J gene: TRBJ2-5
V gene: TRBV5-5
CDR3 protein: CASSVGTGRTETQYF
CDR3 DNA: TGTGCCAGCAGCGTAGGGACAGGGAGGACAGAGACCCAGTACTTC

CDR3 length: 15
D gene: NA
J gene: TRBJ2-7
V gene: TRBV6-5
CDR3 protein: CASSYSSAYTYEQYF
CDR3 DNA: TGTGCCAGCAGTTACTCAAGTGCGTATACCTACGAGCAGTACTTC

CDR3 length: 14
D gene: NA
J gene: TRBJ1-4
V gene: TRBV19
CDR3 protein: CVTNRGALREKLFF
CDR3 DNA: TGTGTTACAAACCGGGGGGCTTTGCGTGAAAAACTGTTTTTT

CDR3 length: 14
D gene: NA
J gene: TRBJ2-4
V gene: TRBV6-1
CDR3 protein: CASSEESGKNIQYF
CDR3 DNA: TGTGCCAGCAGTGAAGAGTCGGGGAAAAACATTCAGTACTTC

CDR3 length: 17
D gene: TRBD1
J gene: TRBJ1-6
V gene: TRBV19
CDR3 protein: CASSLGTGGRGNSPLHF
CDR3 DNA: TGTGCCAGTAGCCTGGGGACAGGTGGACGGGGGAATTCACCCCTCCACTTT

CDR3 length: 14
D gene: NA
J gene: TRBJ2-2
V gene: TRBV5-1
CDR3 protein: CASSLQANTGELFF
CDR3 DNA: TGCGCCAGCAGCTTACAGGCGAACACCGGGGAGCTGTTTTTT

CDR3 length: 16
D gene: TRBD1
J gene: TRBJ1-4
V gene: TRBV27
CDR3 protein: CASSLYWTGFYEKLFF
CDR3 DNA: TGTGCCAGCAGTTTATATTGGACAGGGTTCTACGAAAAACTGTTTTTT

CDR3 length: 15
D gene: NA
J gene: TRBJ2-6
V gene: TRBV5-6
CDR3 protein: CASSLGVSGANVLTF
CDR3 DNA: TGTGCCAGCAGCTTGGGAGTTTCCGGGGCCAACGTCCTGACTTTC

CDR3 length: 13
D gene: NA
J gene: TRBJ2-5
V gene: TRBV5-1
CDR3 protein: CASSSGWRETQYF
CDR3 DNA: TGCGCCAGCAGCTCCGGTTGGAGGGAGACCCAGTACTTC

CDR3 length: 15
D gene: TRBD1
J gene: TRBJ1-4
V gene: TRBV6-5
CDR3 protein: CASSYRTEGAEKLFF
CDR3 DNA: TGTGCCAGCAGTTATCGGACAGAGGGGGCTGAAAAACTGTTTTTT

CDR3 length: 14
D gene: NA
J gene: TRBJ2-7
V gene: TRBV7-2
CDR3 protein: CASSLERVSYEQYF
CDR3 DNA: TGTGCCAGCAGCTTAGAGCGGGTCTCCTACGAGCAGTACTTC

CDR3 length: 15
D gene: TRBD1
J gene: TRBJ1-5
V gene: TRBV6-4
CDR3 protein: CASSETGGSNQPQHF
CDR3 DNA: TGTGCCAGCAGTGAGACAGGGGGGAGCAATCAGCCCCAGCATTTT

CDR3 length: 16
D gene: TRBD2
J gene: TRBJ2-7
V gene: TRBV11-1
CDR3 protein: CASSFRGTSGYYEQYF
CDR3 DNA: TGTGCCAGCAGCTTCAGAGGGACTAGCGGGTACTACGAGCAGTACTTC

CDR3 length: 11
D gene: TRBD1
J gene: TRBJ2-1
V gene: TRBV6-4
CDR3 protein: CATRQGYEQFF
CDR3 DNA: TGTGCCACCAGACAGGGGTATGAGCAGTTCTTC

CDR3 length: 9
D gene: NA
J gene: TRBJ2-1
V gene: TRBV7-9
CDR3 protein: CASTNEQFF
CDR3 DNA: TGTGCCAGCACGAATGAGCAGTTCTTC